The source of this T cell receptor beta chain is a study of blood T cell repertoires in COVID-19. The CDR3 contains 13 residues. Germline-derived CDR1 and CDR2 are MDHEN and SYDVKM. V dropped 3 bases and J dropped 8 bases, with 10 bases sitting between them. Repertoires were generated with immunoSEQ multiplex PCR, while TCRdb's copy carries only in-frame clones and drops some. Among about 370,000 clones listed, 90% were seen once. Sequencing used peripheral blood. This TCR was recovered from a man in his late teens or twenties with active or convalescent COVID-19. The V and J genes are TRBV28 and TRBJ2-2; a weak D match, TRBD2 (5 bases). The CDR3 bases are TGTGCCAGCAGTTTTCTAGCCACAGGGGAGCTGTTTTTT. Protein sequence: CASSFLATGELFF.